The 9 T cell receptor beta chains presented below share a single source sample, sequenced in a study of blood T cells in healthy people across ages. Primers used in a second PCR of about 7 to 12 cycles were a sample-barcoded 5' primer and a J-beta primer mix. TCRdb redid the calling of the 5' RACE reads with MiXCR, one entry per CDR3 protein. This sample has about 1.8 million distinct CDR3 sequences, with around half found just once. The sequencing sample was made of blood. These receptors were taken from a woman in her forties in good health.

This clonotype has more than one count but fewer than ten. The CDR3 loop is CASSPAPGGSTDTQYF. In DNA, the CDR3 is TGTGCCAGCAGCCCGGCCCCGGGTGGTAGCACAGATACGCAGTATTTT. V usage is TRBV5-6 and J usage is TRBJ2-3; no reliable D call. The germline gives CDR1 SGHDT, CDR2 YYEEEE. This CDR3 contains 16 residues. V gave up 4 bases and J gave up 0 bases, with 15 bases separating them.

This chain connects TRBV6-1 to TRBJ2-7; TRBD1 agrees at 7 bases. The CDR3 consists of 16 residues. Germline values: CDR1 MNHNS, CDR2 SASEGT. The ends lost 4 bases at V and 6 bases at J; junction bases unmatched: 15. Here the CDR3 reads CASSAQPGQTATEQYF. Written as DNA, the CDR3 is TGTGCCAGCAGTGCCCAACCGGGACAGACTGCCACCGAGCAGTACTTC.

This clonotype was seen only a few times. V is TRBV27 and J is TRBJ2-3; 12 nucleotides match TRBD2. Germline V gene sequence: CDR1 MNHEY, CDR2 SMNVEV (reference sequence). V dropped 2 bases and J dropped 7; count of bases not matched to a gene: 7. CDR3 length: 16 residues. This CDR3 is CASSLRASGGAYTQYF. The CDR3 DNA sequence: TGTGCCAGCAGTTTAAGGGCTAGCGGGGGGGCGTATACGCAGTATTTT.

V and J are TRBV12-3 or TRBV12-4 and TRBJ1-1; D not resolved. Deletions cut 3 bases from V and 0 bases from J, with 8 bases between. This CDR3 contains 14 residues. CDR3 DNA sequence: TGTGCCAGCAGTTTGGGTATGGTGAACACTGAAGCTTTCTTT. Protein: CASSLGMVNTEAFF.

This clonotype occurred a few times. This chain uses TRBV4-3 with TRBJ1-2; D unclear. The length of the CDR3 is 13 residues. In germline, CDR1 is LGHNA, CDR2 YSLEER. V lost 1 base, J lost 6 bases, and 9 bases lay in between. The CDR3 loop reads CASSQGVRDGYTF. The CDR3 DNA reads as TGCGCCAGCAGCCAAGGTGTAAGGGATGGCTACACCTTC.

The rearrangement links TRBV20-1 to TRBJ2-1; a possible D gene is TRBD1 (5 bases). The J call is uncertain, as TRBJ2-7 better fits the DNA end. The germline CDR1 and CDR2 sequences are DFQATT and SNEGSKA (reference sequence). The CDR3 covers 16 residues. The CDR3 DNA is TGCAGTGCTAGAGATCGACAGCTCAGCTCCTACAATGAGCAGTACTTC. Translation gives CSARDRQLSSYNEQYF.

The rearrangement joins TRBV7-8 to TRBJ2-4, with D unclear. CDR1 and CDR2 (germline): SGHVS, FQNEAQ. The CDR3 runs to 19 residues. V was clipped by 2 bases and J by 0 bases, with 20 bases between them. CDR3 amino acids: CASSLSSGPLLLAKNIQYF. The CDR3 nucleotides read TGTGCCAGCAGCTTAAGCTCCGGGCCCCTCCTACTAGCCAAAAACATTCAGTACTTC.

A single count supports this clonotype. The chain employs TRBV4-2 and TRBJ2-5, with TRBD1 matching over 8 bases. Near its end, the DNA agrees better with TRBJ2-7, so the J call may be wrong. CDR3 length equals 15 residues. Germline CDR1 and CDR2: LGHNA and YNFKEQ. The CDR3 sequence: CASSQEDRGGYEQYF. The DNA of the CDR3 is TGTGCCAGCAGCCAAGAAGACAGGGGAGGCTACGAGCAGTACTTC.

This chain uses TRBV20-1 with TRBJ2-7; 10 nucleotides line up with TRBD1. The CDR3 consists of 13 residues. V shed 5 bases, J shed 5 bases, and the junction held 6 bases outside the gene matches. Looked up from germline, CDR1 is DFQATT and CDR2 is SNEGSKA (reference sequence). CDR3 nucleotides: TGCAGTGCTTCCCCGACAGGGGGCAACGAGCAGTACTTC. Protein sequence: CSASPTGGNEQYF.